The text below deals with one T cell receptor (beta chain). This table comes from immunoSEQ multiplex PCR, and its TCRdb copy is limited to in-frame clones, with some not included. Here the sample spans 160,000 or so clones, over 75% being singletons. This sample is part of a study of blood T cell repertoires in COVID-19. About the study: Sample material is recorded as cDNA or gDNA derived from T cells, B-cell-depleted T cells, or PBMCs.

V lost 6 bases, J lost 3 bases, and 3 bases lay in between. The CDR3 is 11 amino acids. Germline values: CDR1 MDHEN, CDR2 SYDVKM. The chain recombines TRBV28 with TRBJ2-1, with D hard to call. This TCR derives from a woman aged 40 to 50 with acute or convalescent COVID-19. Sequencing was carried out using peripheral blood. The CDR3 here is CASSSYNEQFF. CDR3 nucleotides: TGTGCCAGCAGCAGCTACAATGAGCAGTTCTTC. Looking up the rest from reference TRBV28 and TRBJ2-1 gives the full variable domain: DVKVTQSSRYLVKRTGEKVFLECVQDMDHENMFWYRQDPGLGLRLIYFSYDVKMKEKGDIPEGYSVSREKKERFSLILESASTNQTSMYLCASSSYNEQFFGPGTRLTVL.